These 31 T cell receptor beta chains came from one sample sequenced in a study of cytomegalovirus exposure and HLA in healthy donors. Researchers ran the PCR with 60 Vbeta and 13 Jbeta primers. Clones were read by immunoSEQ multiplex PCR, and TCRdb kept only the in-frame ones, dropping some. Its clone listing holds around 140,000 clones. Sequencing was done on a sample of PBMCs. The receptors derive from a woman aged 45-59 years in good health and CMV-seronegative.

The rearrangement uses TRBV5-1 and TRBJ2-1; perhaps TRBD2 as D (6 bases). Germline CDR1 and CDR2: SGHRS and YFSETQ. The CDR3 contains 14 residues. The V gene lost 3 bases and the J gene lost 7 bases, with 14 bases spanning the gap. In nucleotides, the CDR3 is TGCGCCAGCAGCTCCTTCGGGAGAAGTAATGAGCAGTTCTTC. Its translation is CASSSFGRSNEQFF. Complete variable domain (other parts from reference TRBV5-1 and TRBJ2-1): KAGVTQTPRYLIKTRGQQVTLSCSPISGHRSVSWYQQTPGQGLQFLFEYFSETQRNKGNFPGRFSGRQFSNSRSEMNVSTLELGDSALYLCASSSFGRSNEQFFGPGTRLTVL.

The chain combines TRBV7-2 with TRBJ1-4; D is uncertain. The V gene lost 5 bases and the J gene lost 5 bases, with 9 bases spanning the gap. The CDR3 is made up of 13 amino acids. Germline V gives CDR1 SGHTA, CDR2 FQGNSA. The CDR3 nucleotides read TGTGCCAGCAGCCCGAACATGAATGAAAAACTGTTTTTT. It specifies CASSPNMNEKLFF.

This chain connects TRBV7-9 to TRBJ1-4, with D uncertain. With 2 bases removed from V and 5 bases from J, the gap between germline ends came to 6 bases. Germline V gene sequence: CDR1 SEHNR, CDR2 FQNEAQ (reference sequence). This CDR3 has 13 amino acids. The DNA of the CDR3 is TGTGCCAGCAGCTTACAGAGGAATGAAAAACTGTTTTTT. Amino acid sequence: CASSLQRNEKLFF.

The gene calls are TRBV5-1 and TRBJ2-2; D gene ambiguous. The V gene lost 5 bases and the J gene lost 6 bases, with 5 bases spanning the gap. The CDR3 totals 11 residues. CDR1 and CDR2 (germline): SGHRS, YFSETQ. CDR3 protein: CASRLSGELFF. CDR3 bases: TGCGCCAGCAGACTTTCCGGGGAGCTGTTTTTT.

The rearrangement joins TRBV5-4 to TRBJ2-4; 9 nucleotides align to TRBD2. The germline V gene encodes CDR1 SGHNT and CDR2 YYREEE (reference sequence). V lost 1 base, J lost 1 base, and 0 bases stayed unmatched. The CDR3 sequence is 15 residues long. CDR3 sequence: CASSLTSGAKNIQYF. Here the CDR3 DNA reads TGTGCCAGCAGCTTGACTAGCGGGGCCAAAAACATTCAGTACTTC. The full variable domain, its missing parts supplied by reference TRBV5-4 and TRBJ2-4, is ETGVTQSPTHLIKTRGQQVTLRCSSQSGHNTVSWYQQALGQGPQFIFQYYREEENGRGNFPPRFSGLQFPNYSSELNVNALELDDSALYLCASSLTSGAKNIQYFGAGTRLSVL.

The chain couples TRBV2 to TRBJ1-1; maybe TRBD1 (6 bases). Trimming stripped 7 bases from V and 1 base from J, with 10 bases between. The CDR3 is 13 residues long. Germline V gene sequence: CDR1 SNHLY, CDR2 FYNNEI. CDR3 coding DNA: TGTGCCAGCACGGGGGGGCGGAACACTGAAGCTTTCTTT. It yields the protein CASTGGRNTEAFF.

In DNA, the CDR3 is TGCGCCAGCAGCTTGACAGTTAACTATGGCTACACCTTC. This codes for CASSLTVNYGYTF. This chain uses TRBV5-1 with TRBJ1-2; D is ambiguous. The CDR3 is made up of 13 amino acids. CDR1 is SGHRS, CDR2 YFSETQ, per germline. V was pared by 1 base and J by 1 base, with 5 bases between. Using reference TRBV5-1 and TRBJ1-2 for the parts outside the CDR3, the full variable domain is KAGVTQTPRYLIKTRGQQVTLSCSPISGHRSVSWYQQTPGQGLQFLFEYFSETQRNKGNFPGRFSGRQFSNSRSEMNVSTLELGDSALYLCASSLTVNYGYTFGSGTRLTVV.

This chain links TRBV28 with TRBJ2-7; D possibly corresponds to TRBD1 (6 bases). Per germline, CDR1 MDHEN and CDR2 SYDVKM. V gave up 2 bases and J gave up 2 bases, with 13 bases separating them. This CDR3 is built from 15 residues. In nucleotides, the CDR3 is TGTGCCAGCAGTTTACTCCCAGGGGCGGCCTACGAGCAGTACTTC. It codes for CASSLLPGAAYEQYF.

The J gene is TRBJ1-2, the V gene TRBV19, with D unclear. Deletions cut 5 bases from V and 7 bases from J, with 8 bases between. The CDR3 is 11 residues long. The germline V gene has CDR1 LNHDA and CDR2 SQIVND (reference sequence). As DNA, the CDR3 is TGTGCCAGTAGTTCCCTTCTTGGCTACACCTTC. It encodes CASSSLLGYTF. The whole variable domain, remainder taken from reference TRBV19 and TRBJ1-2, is DGGITQSPKYLFRKEGQNVTLSCEQNLNHDAMYWYRQDPGQGLRLIYYSQIVNDFQKGDIAEGYSVSREKKESFPLTVTSAQKNPTAFYLCASSSLLGYTFGSGTRLTVV.

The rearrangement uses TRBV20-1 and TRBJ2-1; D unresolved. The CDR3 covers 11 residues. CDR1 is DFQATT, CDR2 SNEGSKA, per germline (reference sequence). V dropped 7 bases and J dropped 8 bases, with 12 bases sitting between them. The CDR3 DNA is TGCAGTGTCTTGAGGTCGGATGAGCAGTTCTTC. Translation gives CSVLRSDEQFF.

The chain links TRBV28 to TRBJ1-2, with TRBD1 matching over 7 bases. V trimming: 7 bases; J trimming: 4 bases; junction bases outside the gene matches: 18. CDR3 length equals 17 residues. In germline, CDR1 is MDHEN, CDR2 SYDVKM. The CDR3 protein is CASNWMDRPMDGYGYTF. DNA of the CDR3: TGTGCCAGCAACTGGATGGACAGGCCTATGGATGGCTATGGCTACACCTTC.

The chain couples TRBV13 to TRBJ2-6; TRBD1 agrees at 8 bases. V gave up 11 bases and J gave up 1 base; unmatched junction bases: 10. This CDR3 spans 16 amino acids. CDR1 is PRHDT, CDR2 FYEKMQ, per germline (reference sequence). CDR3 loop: CACTRGQRSGANVLTF. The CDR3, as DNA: TGTGCCTGCACCAGGGGGCAACGTTCTGGGGCCAACGTCCTGACTTTC.

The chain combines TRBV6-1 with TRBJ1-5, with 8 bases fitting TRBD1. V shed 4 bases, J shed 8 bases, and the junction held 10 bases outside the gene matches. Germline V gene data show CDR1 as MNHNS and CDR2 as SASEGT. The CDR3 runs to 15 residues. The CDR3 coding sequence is TGTGCCAGCAGTGCCCGTTGGACAGGGAAAGAGCCCCAGCATTTT. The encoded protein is CASSARWTGKEPQHF.

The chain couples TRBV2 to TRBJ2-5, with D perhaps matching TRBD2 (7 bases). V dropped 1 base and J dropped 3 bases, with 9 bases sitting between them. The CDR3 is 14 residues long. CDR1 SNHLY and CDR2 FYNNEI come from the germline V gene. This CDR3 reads CASSEEGGEETQYF. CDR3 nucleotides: TGTGCCAGCAGTGAAGAGGGGGGGGAAGAGACCCAGTACTTC.

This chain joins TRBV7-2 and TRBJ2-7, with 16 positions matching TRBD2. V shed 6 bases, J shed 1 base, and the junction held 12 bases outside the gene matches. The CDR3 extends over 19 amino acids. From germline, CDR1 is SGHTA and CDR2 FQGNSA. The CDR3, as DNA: TGTGCCAGCAGACTGGCTGGGACTAGCGGGAGGGATCTATCCTACGAGCAGTACTTC. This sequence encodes CASRLAGTSGRDLSYEQYF.

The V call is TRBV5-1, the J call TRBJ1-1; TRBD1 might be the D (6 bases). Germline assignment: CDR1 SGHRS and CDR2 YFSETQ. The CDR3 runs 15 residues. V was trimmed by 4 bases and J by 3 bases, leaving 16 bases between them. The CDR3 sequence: CASSPGLGGYTEAFF. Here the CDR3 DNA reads TGCGCCAGCAGCCCCGGCTTAGGGGGTTACACTGAAGCTTTCTTT.

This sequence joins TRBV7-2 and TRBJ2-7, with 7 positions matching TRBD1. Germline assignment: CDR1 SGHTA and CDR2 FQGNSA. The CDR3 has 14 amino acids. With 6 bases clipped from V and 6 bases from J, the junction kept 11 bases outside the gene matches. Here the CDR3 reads CASSYWQQGREQYF. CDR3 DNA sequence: TGTGCCAGCAGTTATTGGCAACAGGGGCGCGAGCAGTACTTC.

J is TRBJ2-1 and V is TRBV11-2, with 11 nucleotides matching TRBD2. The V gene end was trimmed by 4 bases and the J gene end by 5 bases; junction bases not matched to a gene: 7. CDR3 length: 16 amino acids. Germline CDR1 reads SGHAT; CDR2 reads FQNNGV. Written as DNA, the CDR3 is TGTGCCAGCAGCTCCCTGACTAGCGGGACCCACAATGAGCAGTTCTTC. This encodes CASSSLTSGTHNEQFF.

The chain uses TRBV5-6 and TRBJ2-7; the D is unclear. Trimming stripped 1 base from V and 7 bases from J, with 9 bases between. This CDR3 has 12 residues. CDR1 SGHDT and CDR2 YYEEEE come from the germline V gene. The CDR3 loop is CASSLSPTEQYF. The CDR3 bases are TGTGCCAGCAGCTTGTCCCCTACGGAGCAGTACTTC.

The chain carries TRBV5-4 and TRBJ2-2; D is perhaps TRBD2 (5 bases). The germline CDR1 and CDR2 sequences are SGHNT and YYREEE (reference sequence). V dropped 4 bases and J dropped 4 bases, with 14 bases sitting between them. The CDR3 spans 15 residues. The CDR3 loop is CASSVILGGTGELFF. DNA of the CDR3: TGTGCCAGCAGCGTTATTTTAGGAGGCACCGGGGAGCTGTTTTTT. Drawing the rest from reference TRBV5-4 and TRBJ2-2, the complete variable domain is ETGVTQSPTHLIKTRGQQVTLRCSSQSGHNTVSWYQQALGQGPQFIFQYYREEENGRGNFPPRFSGLQFPNYSSELNVNALELDDSALYLCASSVILGGTGELFFGEGSRLTVL.

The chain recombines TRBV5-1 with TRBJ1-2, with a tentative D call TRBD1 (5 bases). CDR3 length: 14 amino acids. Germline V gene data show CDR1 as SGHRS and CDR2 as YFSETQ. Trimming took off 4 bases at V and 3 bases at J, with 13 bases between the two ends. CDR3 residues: CASSRLTEHYGYTF. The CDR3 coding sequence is TGCGCCAGCAGCCGATTGACAGAGCACTATGGCTACACCTTC.

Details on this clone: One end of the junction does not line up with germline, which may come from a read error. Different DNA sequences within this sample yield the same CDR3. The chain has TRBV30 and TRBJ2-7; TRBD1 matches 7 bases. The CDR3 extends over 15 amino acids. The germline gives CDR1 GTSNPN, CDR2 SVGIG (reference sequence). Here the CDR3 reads CAWSYGTGEAYEQYF. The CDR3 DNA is TGCGCCTGGAGTTACGGCACAGGGGAAGCCTACGAGCAGTACTTC.

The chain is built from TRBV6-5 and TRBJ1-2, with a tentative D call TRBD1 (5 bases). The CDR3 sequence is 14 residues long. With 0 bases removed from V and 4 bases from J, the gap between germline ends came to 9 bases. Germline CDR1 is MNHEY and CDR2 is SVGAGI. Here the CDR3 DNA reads TGTGCCAGCAGTTACTCCGACAGTAGCTATGGCTACACCTTC. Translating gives CASSYSDSSYGYTF.

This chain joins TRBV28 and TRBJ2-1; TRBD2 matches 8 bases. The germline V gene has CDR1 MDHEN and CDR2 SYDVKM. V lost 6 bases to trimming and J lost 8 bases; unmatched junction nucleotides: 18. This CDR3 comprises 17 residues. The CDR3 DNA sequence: TGTGCCAGCAGCTTTAGTGGGACTAGAGGATTTGGAGATGAGCAGTTCTTC. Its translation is CASSFSGTRGFGDEQFF. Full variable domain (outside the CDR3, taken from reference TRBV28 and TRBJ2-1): DVKVTQSSRYLVKRTGEKVFLECVQDMDHENMFWYRQDPGLGLRLIYFSYDVKMKEKGDIPEGYSVSREKKERFSLILESASTNQTSMYLCASSFSGTRGFGDEQFFGPGTRLTVL.

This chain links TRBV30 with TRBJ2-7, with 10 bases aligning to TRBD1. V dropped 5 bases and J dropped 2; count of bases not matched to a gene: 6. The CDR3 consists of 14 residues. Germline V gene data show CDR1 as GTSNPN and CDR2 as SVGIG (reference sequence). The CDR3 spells CAWGTGALPYEQYF. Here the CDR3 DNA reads TGTGCCTGGGGGACAGGGGCTCTCCCCTACGAGCAGTACTTC.

This chain's CDR3 is CASSQVFRGRTEAFF. CDR3 nucleotide sequence: TGTGCCAGCAGCCAAGTGTTTAGGGGGCGGACTGAAGCTTTCTTT. This rearrangement joins TRBV4-2 to TRBJ1-1; 7 nucleotides align to TRBD1. CDR1 and CDR2 (germline): LGHNA, YNFKEQ. The junction had 7 bases not matched to a gene; V was cut back by 1 base and J by 5 bases. CDR3 length: 15 residues.

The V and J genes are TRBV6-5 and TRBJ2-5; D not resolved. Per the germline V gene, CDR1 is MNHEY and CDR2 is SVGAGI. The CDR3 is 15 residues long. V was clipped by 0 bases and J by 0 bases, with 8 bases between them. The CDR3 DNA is TGTGCCAGCAGTTACTCGAGGCGGTACCAAGAGACCCAGTACTTC. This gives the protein CASSYSRRYQETQYF.

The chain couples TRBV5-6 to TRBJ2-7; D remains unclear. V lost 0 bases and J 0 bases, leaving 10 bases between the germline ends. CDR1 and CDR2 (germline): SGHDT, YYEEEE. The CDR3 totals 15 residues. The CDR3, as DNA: TGTGCCAGCAGCTTGGGTCCTCTCTCCTCCTACGAGCAGTACTTC. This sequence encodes CASSLGPLSSYEQYF.

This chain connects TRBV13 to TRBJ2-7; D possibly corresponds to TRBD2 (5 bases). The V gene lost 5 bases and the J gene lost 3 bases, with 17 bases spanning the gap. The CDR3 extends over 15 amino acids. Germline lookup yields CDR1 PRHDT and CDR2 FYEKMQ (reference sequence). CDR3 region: CASSRGSLLYYEQYF. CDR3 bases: TGTGCCAGCAGCCGAGGGAGTCTTCTTTACTACGAGCAGTACTTC.

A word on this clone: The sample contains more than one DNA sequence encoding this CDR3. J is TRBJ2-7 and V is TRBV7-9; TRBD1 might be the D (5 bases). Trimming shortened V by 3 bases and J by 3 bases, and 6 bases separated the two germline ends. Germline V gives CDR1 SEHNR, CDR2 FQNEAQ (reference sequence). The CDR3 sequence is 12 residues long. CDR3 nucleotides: TGTGCCAGCAGCTTTACAGGCTACGAGCAGTACTTC. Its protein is CASSFTGYEQYF.

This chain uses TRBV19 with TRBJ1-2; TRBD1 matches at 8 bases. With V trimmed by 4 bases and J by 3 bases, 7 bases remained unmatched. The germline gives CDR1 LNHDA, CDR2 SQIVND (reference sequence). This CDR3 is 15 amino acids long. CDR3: CASSTPGGDDYGYTF. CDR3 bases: TGTGCCAGTAGTACTCCAGGGGGCGATGACTATGGCTACACCTTC. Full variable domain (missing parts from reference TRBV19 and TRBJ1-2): DGGITQSPKYLFRKEGQNVTLSCEQNLNHDAMYWYRQDPGQGLRLIYYSQIVNDFQKGDIAEGYSVSREKKESFPLTVTSAQKNPTAFYLCASSTPGGDDYGYTFGSGTRLTVV.